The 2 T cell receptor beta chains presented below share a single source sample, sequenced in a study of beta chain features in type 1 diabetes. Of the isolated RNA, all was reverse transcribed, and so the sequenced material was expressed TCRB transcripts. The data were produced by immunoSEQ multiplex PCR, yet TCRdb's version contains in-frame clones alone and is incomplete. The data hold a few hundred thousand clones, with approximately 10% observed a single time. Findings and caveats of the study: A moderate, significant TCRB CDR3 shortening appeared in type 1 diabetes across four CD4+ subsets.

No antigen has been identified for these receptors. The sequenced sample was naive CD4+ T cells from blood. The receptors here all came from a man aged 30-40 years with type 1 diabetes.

The CDR3 here is CASSFSLPRSETQYF. The CDR3 DNA is TGCGCCAGCAGCTTCTCGCTCCCGAGATCTGAGACCCAGTACTTC. V usage is TRBV5-1 and J usage is TRBJ2-5; no clear D gene. The CDR3 runs 15 residues. V lost 2 bases and J 5 bases, leaving 16 bases between the germline ends. Germline V gives CDR1 SGHRS, CDR2 YFSETQ.

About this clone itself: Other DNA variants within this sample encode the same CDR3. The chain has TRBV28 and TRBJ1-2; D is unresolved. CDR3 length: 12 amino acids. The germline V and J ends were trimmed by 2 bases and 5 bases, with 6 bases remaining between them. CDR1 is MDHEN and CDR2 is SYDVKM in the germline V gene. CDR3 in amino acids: CASSLTGYGYTF. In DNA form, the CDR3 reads TGTGCCAGCAGTTTAACCGGGTATGGCTACACCTTC.